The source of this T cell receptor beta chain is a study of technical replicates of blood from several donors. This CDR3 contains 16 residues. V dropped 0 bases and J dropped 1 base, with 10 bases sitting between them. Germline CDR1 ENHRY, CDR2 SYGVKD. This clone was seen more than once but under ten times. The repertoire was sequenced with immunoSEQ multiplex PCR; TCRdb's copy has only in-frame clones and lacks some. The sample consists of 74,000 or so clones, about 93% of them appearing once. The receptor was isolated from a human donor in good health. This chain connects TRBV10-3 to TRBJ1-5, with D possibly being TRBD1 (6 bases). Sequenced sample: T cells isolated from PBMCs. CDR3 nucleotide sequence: TGTGCCATCAGTGAGTCCAGTGGACAGAGCAATCAGCCCCAGCATTTT. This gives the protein CAISESSGQSNQPQHF.